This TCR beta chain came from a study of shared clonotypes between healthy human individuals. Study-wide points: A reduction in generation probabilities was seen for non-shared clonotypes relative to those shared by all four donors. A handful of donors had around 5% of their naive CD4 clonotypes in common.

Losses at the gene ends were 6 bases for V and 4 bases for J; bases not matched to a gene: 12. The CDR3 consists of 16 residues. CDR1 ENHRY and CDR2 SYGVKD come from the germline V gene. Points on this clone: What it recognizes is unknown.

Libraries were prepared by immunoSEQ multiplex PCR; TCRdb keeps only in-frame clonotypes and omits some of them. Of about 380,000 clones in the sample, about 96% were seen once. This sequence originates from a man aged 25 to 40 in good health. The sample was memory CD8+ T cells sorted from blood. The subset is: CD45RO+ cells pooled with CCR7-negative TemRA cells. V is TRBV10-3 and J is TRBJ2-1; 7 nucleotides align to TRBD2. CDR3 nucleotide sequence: TGTGCCATCAGACAAGCGGGACGGGAGTTTTACAATGAGCAGTTCTTC. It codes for CAIRQAGREFYNEQFF.